This TCR beta chain stems from a study of T cell changes during pregnancy in multiple sclerosis (dated by TCRdb to about 2019). For context, the study as a whole: Changes in the T cell repertoire over the course of pregnancy were examined in this study in women with multiple sclerosis.

Trimmed from V: 4 bases; trimmed from J: 5 bases; junction bases lacking a gene match: 6. The CDR1 and CDR2 encoded by the germline V gene are SGHRS and YFSETQ. Taken from cysteine to phenylalanine, the CDR3 has 15 residues. Only the CDR3 portion is preserved as DNA: 45 bases, with reading frame beginning at the first base. On this clone itself: No antigen is known for it. Base qualities are not recorded, but no much larger clone differs from it by a single base.

The library was generated by the immunoSEQ multiplex PCR assay. Imported from immuneACCESS, the table was reduced by TCRdb to in-frame sequences with V and J called. These copies leave out some clones; in studies compared against another copy, an unresolved V gene accounts for under half, and the cause of the remainder is not known. A total of roughly 40,000 clones appear in this sample, 90% of them only once. Around 0.47% of the sample goes to the ten largest clones. Here the sequenced sample was CD4+ T cells from peripheral blood mononuclear cells, taken in the first trimester of pregnancy. The V and J segments used are TRBV5-1 and TRBJ2-2, and 9 junction bases match TRBD1. The TCR was taken from a female donor in good health, enrolled as a control in a pregnancy study. The nucleotide sequence is given as TGCGCCAGCAGCCCCGGGACAGGGAGGACCGGGGAGCTGTTTTTT. Its protein product is CASSPGTGRTGELFF.